What follows is one T cell receptor (beta chain) and its context. The antigen remains unidentified. Per the germline V gene, CDR1 is PRHDT and CDR2 is FYEKMQ (reference sequence). The CDR3 contains 16 residues. Trimming took 6 bases from V and 4 from J, leaving 22 bases between them. This entry comes from a study of cytomegalovirus exposure and HLA in healthy donors. Study-wide points: Reported performance of the classifier showed diagnosis of cytomegalovirus status with high specificity and sensitivity.

Primers included in the PCR were 60 Vbeta and 13 Jbeta primers. Here immunoSEQ multiplex PCR was the method, and the copy in TCRdb shows in-frame clones only, minus some. This sample carries 150,000 to 170,000 clones, around 80% of them seen once, and the ten largest clones take over 1.2%. The genes are TRBV13 and TRBJ2-7; D possibly corresponds to TRBD2 (5 bases). This sequence originates from a man aged 18 to 35 in good health and CMV-seronegative. Sequenced: PBMCs. The CDR3 nucleotides are TGTGCCAGCAGTCCCCCGAGAAGCGGTGGATGGTACGAGCAGTACTTC. Amino acid sequence: CASSPPRSGGWYEQYF. Looking up the rest from reference TRBV13 and TRBJ2-7 gives the full variable domain: AAGVIQSPRHLIKEKRETATLKCYPIPRHDTVYWYQQGPGQDPQFLISFYEKMQSDKGSIPDRFSAQQFSDYHSELNMSSLELGDSALYFCASSPPRSGGWYEQYFGPGTRLTVT.